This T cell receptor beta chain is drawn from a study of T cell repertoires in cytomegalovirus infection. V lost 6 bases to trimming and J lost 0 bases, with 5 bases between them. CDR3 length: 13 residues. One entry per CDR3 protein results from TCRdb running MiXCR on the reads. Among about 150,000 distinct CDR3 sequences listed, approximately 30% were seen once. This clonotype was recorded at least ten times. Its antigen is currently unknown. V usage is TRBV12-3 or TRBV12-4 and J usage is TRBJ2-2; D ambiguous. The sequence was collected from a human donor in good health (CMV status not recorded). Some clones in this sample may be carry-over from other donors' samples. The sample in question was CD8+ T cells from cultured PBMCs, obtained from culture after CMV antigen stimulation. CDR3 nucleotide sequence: TGTGCCAGCAGCTGGACGAACACCGGGGAGCTGTTTTTT. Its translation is CASSWTNTGELFF.